This T cell receptor beta chain was recorded in a study of blood T cell repertoires in COVID-19. J lost 5 bases, V lost 0 bases, and 8 bases had no gene match. Germline V gene lookup returns CDR1 LGHDT and CDR2 YNNKEL (reference sequence). This CDR3 has 17 residues. The data were produced by immunoSEQ multiplex PCR, yet TCRdb's version contains in-frame clones alone and is incomplete. The sample comprises under 300,000 clones, approximately 86% of which are singletons, and under 9% rests with the top ten. The rearrangement joins TRBV3-1 (or the pseudogene TRBV3-2) to TRBJ2-3; 10 bases are shared with TRBD1. Sequenced sample: peripheral blood. The receptor comes from a woman between 65 and 79 years old with active or convalescent COVID-19. The CDR3 DNA reads as TGTGCCAGCAGCCAAGAGGGACAGGGGATTTTAGGAGATACGCAGTATTTT. It translates to CASSQEGQGILGDTQYF.